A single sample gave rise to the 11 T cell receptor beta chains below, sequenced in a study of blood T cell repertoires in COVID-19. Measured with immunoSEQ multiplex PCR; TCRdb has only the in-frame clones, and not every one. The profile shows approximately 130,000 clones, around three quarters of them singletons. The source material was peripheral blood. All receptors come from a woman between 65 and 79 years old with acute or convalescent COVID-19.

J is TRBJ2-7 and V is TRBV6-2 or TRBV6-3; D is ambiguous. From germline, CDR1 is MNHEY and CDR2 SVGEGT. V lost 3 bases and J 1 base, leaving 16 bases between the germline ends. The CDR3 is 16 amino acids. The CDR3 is CASSYKIFGQSYEQYF. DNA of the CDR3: TGTGCCAGCAGTTATAAGATATTTGGGCAGTCCTACGAGCAGTACTTC.

CDR3 nucleotides: TGTGCCAGCAGCGTAGGACTAGCGGGGCACGAGCAGTACTTC. Protein product: CASSVGLAGHEQYF. V is TRBV9 and J is TRBJ2-7, with TRBD2 identical over 11 bases. Germline V gene sequence: CDR1 SGDLS, CDR2 YYNGEE. With V trimmed by 0 bases and J by 5 bases, 1 base remained unmatched. This CDR3 has 14 residues. The full variable domain, with the rest looked up from reference TRBV9 and TRBJ2-7, is DSGVTQTPKHLITATGQRVTLRCSPRSGDLSVYWYQQSLDQGLQFLIQYYNGEERAKGNILERFSAQQFPDLHSELNLSSLELGDSALYFCASSVGLAGHEQYFGPGTRLTVT.

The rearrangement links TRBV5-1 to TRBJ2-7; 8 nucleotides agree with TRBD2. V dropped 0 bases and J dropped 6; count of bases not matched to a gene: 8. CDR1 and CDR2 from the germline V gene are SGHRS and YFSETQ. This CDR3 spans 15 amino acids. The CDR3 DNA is TGCGCCAGCAGCTTGGCGGGAGGGGCCACCTCCGAGCAGTACTTC. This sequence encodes CASSLAGGATSEQYF.

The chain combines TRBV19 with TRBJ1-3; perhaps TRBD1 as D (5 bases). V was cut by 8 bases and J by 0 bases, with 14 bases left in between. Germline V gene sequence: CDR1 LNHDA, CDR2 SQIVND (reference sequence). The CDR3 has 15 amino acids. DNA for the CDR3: TGTGCCAGTCTGGGGGAGGCTATCTCTGGAAACACCATATATTTT. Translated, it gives CASLGEAISGNTIYF.

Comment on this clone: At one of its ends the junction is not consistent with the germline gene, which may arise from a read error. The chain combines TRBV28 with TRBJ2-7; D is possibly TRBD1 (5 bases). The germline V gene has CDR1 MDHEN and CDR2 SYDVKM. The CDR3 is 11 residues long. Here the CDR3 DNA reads TGTGCCAGCAGCCCAGGCCAGGGAAGGTCCTTC. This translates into CASSPGQGRSF.

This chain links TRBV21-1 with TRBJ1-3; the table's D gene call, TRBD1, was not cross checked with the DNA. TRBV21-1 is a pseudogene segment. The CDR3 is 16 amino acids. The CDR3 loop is CASSKQGESSGNTIYF. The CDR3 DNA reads TGTGCCAGCAGCAAACAAGGGGAAAGCTCTGGAAACACCATATATTTT.

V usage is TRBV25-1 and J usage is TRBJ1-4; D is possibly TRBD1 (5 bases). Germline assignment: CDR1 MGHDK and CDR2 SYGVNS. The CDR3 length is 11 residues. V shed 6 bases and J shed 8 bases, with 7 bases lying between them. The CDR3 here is CASRGREKLFF. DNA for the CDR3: TGTGCCAGCAGGGGGCGGGAAAAACTGTTTTTT.

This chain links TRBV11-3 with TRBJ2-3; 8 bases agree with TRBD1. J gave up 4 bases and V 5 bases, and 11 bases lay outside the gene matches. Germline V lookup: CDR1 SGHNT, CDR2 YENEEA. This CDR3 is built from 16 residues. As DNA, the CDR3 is TGTGCCAGCAGCCAAGGACAGGGCCTTTCGGCAGATACGCAGTATTTT. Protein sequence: CASSQGQGLSADTQYF.

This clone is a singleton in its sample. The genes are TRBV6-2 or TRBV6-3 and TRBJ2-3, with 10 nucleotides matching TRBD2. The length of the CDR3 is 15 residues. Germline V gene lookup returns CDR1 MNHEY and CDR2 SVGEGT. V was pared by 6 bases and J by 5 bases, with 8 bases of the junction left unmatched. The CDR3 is CASSTSGGAEDTQYF. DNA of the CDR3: TGTGCCAGCAGCACGAGCGGGGGGGCCGAAGATACGCAGTATTTT.

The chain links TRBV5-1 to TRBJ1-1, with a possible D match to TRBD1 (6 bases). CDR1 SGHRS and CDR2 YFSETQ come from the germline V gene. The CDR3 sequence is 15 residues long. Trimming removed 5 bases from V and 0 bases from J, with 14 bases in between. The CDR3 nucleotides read TGCGCCAGCAGTGGCGCGACAGGACTGAACACTGAAGCTTTCTTT. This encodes CASSGATGLNTEAFF.

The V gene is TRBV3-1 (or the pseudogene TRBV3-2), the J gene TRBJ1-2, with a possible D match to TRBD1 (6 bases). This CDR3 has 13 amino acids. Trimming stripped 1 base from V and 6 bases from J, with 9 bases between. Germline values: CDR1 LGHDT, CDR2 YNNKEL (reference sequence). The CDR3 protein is CASSQADSHGYTF. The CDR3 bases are TGTGCCAGCAGCCAAGCGGACAGCCATGGCTACACCTTC.